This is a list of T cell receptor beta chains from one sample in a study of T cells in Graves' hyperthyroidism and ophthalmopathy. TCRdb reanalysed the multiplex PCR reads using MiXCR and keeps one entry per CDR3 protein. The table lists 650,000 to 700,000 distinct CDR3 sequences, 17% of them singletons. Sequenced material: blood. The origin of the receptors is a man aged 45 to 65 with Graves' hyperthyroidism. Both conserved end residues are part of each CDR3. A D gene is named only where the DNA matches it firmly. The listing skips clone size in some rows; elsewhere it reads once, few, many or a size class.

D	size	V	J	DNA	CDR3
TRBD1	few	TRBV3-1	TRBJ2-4	TGTGCCAGCAGCCAGCCAGGACAGGAGAAAAACATTAAGTACTTC	CASSQPGQEKNIKYF
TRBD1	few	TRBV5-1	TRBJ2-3	TGCGCCAGCAGCCCCAGGGACAGACTAGATACGCAGTATTTT	CASSPRDRLDTQYF
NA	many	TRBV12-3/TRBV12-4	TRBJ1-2	TGTGCCAGCAGTATGGATAGTGCCTATGGCTACACCTTC	CASSMDSAYGYTF
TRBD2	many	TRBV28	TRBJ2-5	TGTGCCAGCAGTTTCGGGGGGGGGACTTCAGAGACCCAGTACTTC	CASSFGGGTSETQYF
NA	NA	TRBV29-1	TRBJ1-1	TGCAGCGTACTGGGGGGAAACACTGAAGCTTTCTTT	CSVLGGNTEAFF
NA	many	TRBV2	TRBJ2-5	TGTGCCAGCAGCGCCGTGGGTGGACAAGAGACCCAGTACTTC	CASSAVGGQETQYF
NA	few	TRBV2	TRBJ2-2	TGTGCCAGCAGGGAGGAACCAGAGCTGAGCGGGGAGCTGTTTTTT	CASREEPELSGELFF
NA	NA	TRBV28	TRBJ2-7	TGTGCCAGCAGTCTCCCATTGGGGGGGCTCGAGCAGTACTTC	CASSLPLGGLEQYF
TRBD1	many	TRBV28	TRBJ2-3	TGTGCCAGCAGTCCCGGACAGGGGACCGCAGATACGCAGTATTTT	CASSPGQGTADTQYF
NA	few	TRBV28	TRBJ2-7	TGTGCCAGCAGTTTATCCCGGGCCTTCTACGAGCAGTACTTC	CASSLSRAFYEQYF